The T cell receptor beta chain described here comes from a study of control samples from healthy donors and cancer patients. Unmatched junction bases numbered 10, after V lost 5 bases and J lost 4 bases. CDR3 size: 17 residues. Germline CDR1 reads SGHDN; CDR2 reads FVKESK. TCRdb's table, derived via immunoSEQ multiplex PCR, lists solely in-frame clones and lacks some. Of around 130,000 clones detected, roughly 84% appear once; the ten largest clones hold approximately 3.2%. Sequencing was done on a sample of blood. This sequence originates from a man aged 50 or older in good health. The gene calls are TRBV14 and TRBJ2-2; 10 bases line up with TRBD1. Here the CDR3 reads CASSALPGQGTTGELFF. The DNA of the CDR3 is TGTGCCAGCAGCGCCCTTCCGGGACAGGGGACCACCGGGGAGCTGTTTTTT.